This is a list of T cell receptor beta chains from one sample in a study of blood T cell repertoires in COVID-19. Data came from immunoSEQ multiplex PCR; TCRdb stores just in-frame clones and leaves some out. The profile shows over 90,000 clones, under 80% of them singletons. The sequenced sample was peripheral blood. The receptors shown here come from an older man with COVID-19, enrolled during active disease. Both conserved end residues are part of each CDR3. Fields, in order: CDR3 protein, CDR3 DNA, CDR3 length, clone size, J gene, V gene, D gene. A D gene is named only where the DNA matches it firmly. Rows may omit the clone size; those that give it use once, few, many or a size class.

CDR3: CASSQAFGEGYTGELFF
DNA: TGTGCCAGCAGCCAAGCTTTTGGGGAGGGCTACACCGGGGAGCTGTTTTTT
length: 17
size: NA
J: TRBJ2-2
V: TRBV14
D: TRBD2

CDR3: CASRVGPFGTGELFF
DNA: TGTGCCAGCAGGGTGGGGCCCTTCGGTACCGGGGAGCTGTTTTTT
length: 15
size: NA
J: TRBJ2-2
V: TRBV28
D: NA

CDR3: CASSLSSVYGYTF
DNA: TGTGCCAGCAGTTTATCATCAGTCTATGGCTACACCTTC
length: 13
size: NA
J: TRBJ1-2
V: TRBV28
D: NA

CDR3: CASSLRTGVSFF
DNA: TGTGCCAGCAGCCTAAGGACAGGGGTCTCGTTTTTT
length: 12
size: NA
J: TRBJ1-4
V: TRBV13
D: TRBD1

CDR3: CASTPWTGDNYGYTF
DNA: TGTGCCAGCACCCCGTGGACAGGGGACAACTATGGCTACACCTTC
length: 15
size: NA
J: TRBJ1-2
V: TRBV9
D: TRBD1

CDR3: CASSSDEGGQPQHF
DNA: TGCGCCAGCAGCTCAGACGAGGGTGGACAGCCCCAGCATTTT
length: 14
size: few
J: TRBJ1-5
V: TRBV5-1
D: NA

CDR3: CASSQDWLAGGNEQFF
DNA: TGCGCCAGCAGCCAAGATTGGCTAGCGGGAGGGAATGAGCAGTTCTTC
length: 16
size: NA
J: TRBJ2-1
V: TRBV4-1
D: TRBD2

CDR3: CATSRDRPGVNTEAFF
DNA: TGTGCCACCAGCAGAGATCGGCCGGGGGTCAACACTGAAGCTTTCTTT
length: 16
size: NA
J: TRBJ1-1
V: TRBV15
D: NA

CDR3: CASSINAGSSGNTIYF
DNA: TGTGCCAGTAGTATTAACGCGGGCAGCTCTGGAAACACCATATATTTT
length: 16
size: NA
J: TRBJ1-3
V: TRBV19
D: NA

CDR3: CASRGTVGEKLFF
DNA: TGTGCCAGCAGGGGGACAGTAGGGGAAAAACTGTTTTTT
length: 13
size: NA
J: TRBJ1-4
V: TRBV2
D: TRBD1

CDR3: CASSIGLRVPLHF
DNA: TGTGCCAGCAGTATCGGTTTGAGGGTACCCCTCCACTTT
length: 13
size: NA
J: TRBJ1-6
V: TRBV6-6
D: NA

CDR3: CASSPRIVQGAYGYTF
DNA: TGCGCCAGCAGCCCAAGGATAGTACAGGGGGCCTATGGCTACACCTTC
length: 16
size: once
J: TRBJ1-2
V: TRBV4-3
D: TRBD1

CDR3: CASSKGLGSYNEQFF
DNA: TGTGCCAGCAGCAAGGGACTCGGATCCTACAATGAGCAGTTCTTC
length: 15
size: NA
J: TRBJ2-1
V: TRBV4-2
D: NA

CDR3: CASSLVLTVSNQPQHF
DNA: TGCGCCAGCAGCCTGGTGTTGACAGTGAGCAATCAGCCCCAGCATTTT
length: 16
size: NA
J: TRBJ1-5
V: TRBV4-1
D: NA

CDR3: CASSHPWQGKRSSYNEQFF
DNA: TGTGCCAGCAGCCACCCATGGCAGGGGAAGCGGAGCTCCTACAATGAGCAGTTCTTC
length: 19
size: NA
J: TRBJ2-1
V: TRBV7-8
D: NA

CDR3: CAWSTGGASEKLFF
DNA: TGTGCCTGGAGCACAGGGGGCGCGAGTGAAAAACTGTTTTTT
length: 14
size: NA
J: TRBJ1-4
V: TRBV30
D: TRBD1

CDR3: CASRTGSTRYGYTF
DNA: TGTGCCAGCAGGACAGGGAGTACCCGCTATGGCTACACCTTC
length: 14
size: NA
J: TRBJ1-2
V: TRBV28
D: TRBD1

CDR3: CASSLHGSGIQYF
DNA: TGTGCCAGCAGTCTCCACGGGAGCGGGATTCAGTACTTC
length: 13
size: NA
J: TRBJ2-4
V: TRBV7-2
D: NA

CDR3: CASSLRTGKRQETQYF
DNA: TGTGCCAGCAGTTTACGGACAGGGAAAAGGCAAGAGACCCAGTACTTC
length: 16
size: few
J: TRBJ2-5
V: TRBV28
D: TRBD1

CDR3: CASSMTGSGNTIYF
DNA: TGTGCCAGTAGTATGACAGGCTCTGGAAACACCATATATTTT
length: 14
size: NA
J: TRBJ1-3
V: TRBV19
D: NA

CDR3: CASSLGTSGEGSPLHF
DNA: TGCGCCAGCAGCTTGGGGACCTCAGGGGAAGGATCACCCCTCCACTTT
length: 16
size: few
J: TRBJ1-6
V: TRBV5-1
D: NA

CDR3: CASSDRQGWDEQYF
DNA: TGTGCCAGCAGCGACCGACAGGGTTGGGACGAGCAGTACTTC
length: 14
size: NA
J: TRBJ2-7
V: TRBV5-4
D: TRBD1

CDR3: CASSPPTDHYGYTF
DNA: TGTGCCAGCAGCCCCCCGACAGACCACTATGGCTACACCTTC
length: 14
size: NA
J: TRBJ1-2
V: TRBV5-5
D: NA

CDR3: CASSFTGYPPGELFF
DNA: TGTGCCAGCAGTTTCACCGGGTACCCCCCCGGGGAGCTGTTTTTT
length: 15
size: once
J: TRBJ2-2
V: TRBV27
D: NA

CDR3: CASRRVGQMGQPQHF
DNA: TGTGCCAGCAGACGGGTCGGACAGATGGGACAGCCCCAGCATTTT
length: 15
size: few
J: TRBJ1-5
V: TRBV27
D: NA

CDR3: CASSVLQDSEQYF
DNA: TGTGCCAGCAGCGTTCTCCAGGATTCCGAGCAGTACTTC
length: 13
size: NA
J: TRBJ2-7
V: TRBV9
D: NA

CDR3: CASSSTSGTSTDTQYF
DNA: TGCGCCAGCAGCTCGACTAGCGGCACTAGCACAGATACGCAGTATTTT
length: 16
size: NA
J: TRBJ2-3
V: TRBV5-1
D: TRBD2

CDR3: CASSLEPEAYSRETQYF
DNA: TGTGCCAGCAGCTTGGAGCCGGAGGCTTACTCACGGGAGACCCAGTACTTC
length: 17
size: NA
J: TRBJ2-5
V: TRBV5-6
D: NA

CDR3: CASTPWGPTNYEQYF
DNA: TGTGCCAGCACTCCTTGGGGGCCCACTAACTACGAGCAGTACTTC
length: 15
size: NA
J: TRBJ2-7
V: TRBV7-2
D: NA

CDR3: CASSPMTGNDPIF
DNA: TGTGCCAGCAGTCCAATGACAGGGAACGACCCTATTTTC
length: 13
size: NA
J: TRBJ2-7
V: TRBV27
D: TRBD1

CDR3: CASSVGEADDTEAFF
DNA: TGTGCCAGCAGCGTAGGAGAGGCAGATGACACTGAAGCTTTCTTT
length: 15
size: NA
J: TRBJ1-1
V: TRBV9
D: NA

CDR3: CASSLGARDNEKLFF
DNA: TGTGCCAGCAGTTTGGGAGCGAGAGATAATGAAAAACTGTTTTTT
length: 15
size: NA
J: TRBJ1-4
V: TRBV28
D: NA

CDR3: CASSLSSDTEAFF
DNA: TGTGCCAGCAGCTTAAGTAGTGACACTGAAGCTTTCTTT
length: 13
size: NA
J: TRBJ1-1
V: TRBV7-2
D: NA

CDR3: CSARDLGEQYF
DNA: TGCAGTGCTAGAGATCTCGGGGAGCAGTACTTC
length: 11
size: once
J: TRBJ2-7
V: TRBV20-1
D: NA

CDR3: CAWSTLGQGRMDGYTF
DNA: TGTGCCTGGAGTACCCTAGGACAGGGAAGGATGGATGGCTACACCTTC
length: 16
size: NA
J: TRBJ1-2
V: TRBV30
D: TRBD1

CDR3: CASRRTWGGIDQPQHF
DNA: TGTGCCAGTAGACGAACCTGGGGAGGGATAGATCAGCCCCAGCATTTT
length: 16
size: NA
J: TRBJ1-5
V: TRBV19
D: NA

CDR3: CTSLAGEEKLFF
DNA: TGCACCAGCCTTGCAGGGGAGGAAAAACTGTTTTTT
length: 12
size: many
J: TRBJ1-4
V: TRBV1
D: NA

CDR3: CASSQTGMNTEAFF
DNA: TGCGCCAGCAGCCAAACAGGAATGAACACTGAAGCTTTCTTT
length: 14
size: few
J: TRBJ1-1
V: TRBV5-1
D: NA

CDR3: CASSTGGGSQETQYF
DNA: TGCGCCAGCAGCACTGGCGGAGGTTCCCAAGAGACCCAGTACTTC
length: 15
size: NA
J: TRBJ2-5
V: TRBV5-1
D: NA

CDR3: CASSSDGNSNQPQHF
DNA: TGCGCCAGCAGCAGCGACGGAAATAGCAATCAGCCCCAGCATTTT
length: 15
size: NA
J: TRBJ1-5
V: TRBV5-1
D: NA

CDR3: CASSQAQQGYSNQPQHF
DNA: TGTGCCAGCAGCCAAGCACAGCAGGGGTATAGCAATCAGCCCCAGCATTTT
length: 17
size: NA
J: TRBJ1-5
V: TRBV4-2
D: NA

CDR3: CASSDGTSGPYNEQFF
DNA: TGCGCCAGCAGTGACGGGACTAGCGGCCCCTACAATGAGCAGTTCTTC
length: 16
size: NA
J: TRBJ2-1
V: TRBV10-2
D: TRBD2